The 32 T cell receptor beta chains presented below share a single source sample, sequenced in a study of blood T cell repertoires in COVID-19. The repertoire was sequenced with immunoSEQ multiplex PCR; TCRdb's copy has only in-frame clones and lacks some. Found here are 430,000 or so clones, more than 75% of them singletons; the top ten hold about 1.7%. The sample comprised PBMCs or T cells enriched from blood (not recorded which). Every receptor here comes from a middle-aged woman who had recovered from COVID-19.

V usage is TRBV20-1 and J usage is TRBJ1-2; TRBD1 matches at 7 bases. The CDR3 contains 15 residues. CDR1 is DFQATT and CDR2 is SNEGSKA in the germline V gene (reference sequence). The V segment lost 3 bases and the J segment 2 bases; nucleotides outside the gene matches: 9. The CDR3 reads CSASSTGTSNYGYTF. CDR3 coding DNA: TGCAGTGCTAGTTCGACAGGGACTTCAAACTATGGCTACACCTTC.

The rearrangement links TRBV20-1 to TRBJ1-2; TRBD1 agrees at 8 bases. V trimming: 7 bases; J trimming: 8 bases; junction bases outside the gene matches: 3. The V gene's germline CDR1 is DFQATT and CDR2 SNEGSKA (reference sequence). The CDR3 has 10 amino acids. CDR3 amino acids: CSVGTGGYTF. The DNA for the CDR3 is TGCAGTGTCGGGACAGGAGGCTACACCTTC.

The gene calls are TRBV29-1 and TRBJ2-5, with D maybe TRBD2 (5 bases). The CDR3 extends over 13 amino acids. Trimming took 4 bases from V and 1 from J, leaving 10 bases between them. The germline CDR1 and CDR2 sequences are SQVTM and ANQGSEA. The CDR3 DNA is TGCAGCGTTGGAGGGAACAGCCAAGAGACCCAGTACTTC. Its protein product is CSVGGNSQETQYF.

V usage is TRBV6-2 or TRBV6-3 and J usage is TRBJ2-2; D gene ambiguous. The germline V gene has CDR1 MNHEY and CDR2 SVGEGT. Trimming took 5 bases from V and 3 from J, leaving 10 bases between them. CDR3 length: 14 residues. Here the CDR3 DNA reads TGTGCCAGCAGTCCCCCCGAGCACACCGGGGAGCTGTTTTTT. It is translated as CASSPPEHTGELFF.

This chain connects TRBV19 to TRBJ2-7; weak D call: TRBD1 (6 bases). This CDR3 is built from 16 residues. Germline values: CDR1 LNHDA, CDR2 SQIVND (reference sequence). Deletions cut 9 bases from V and 0 bases from J, with 21 bases between. CDR3 sequence: CARHGQINASSYEQYF. The CDR3 DNA sequence: TGTGCCAGGCACGGACAGATCAATGCTAGCTCCTACGAGCAGTACTTC. The whole variable domain, filled in from reference TRBV19 and TRBJ2-7, reads DGGITQSPKYLFRKEGQNVTLSCEQNLNHDAMYWYRQDPGQGLRLIYYSQIVNDFQKGDIAEGYSVSREKKESFPLTVTSAQKNPTAFYLCARHGQINASSYEQYFGPGTRLTVT.

The rearrangement joins TRBV13 to TRBJ2-1, with 9 positions matching TRBD2. The germline V gene encodes CDR1 PRHDT and CDR2 FYEKMQ (reference sequence). The junction had 5 bases not matched to a gene; V was cut back by 3 bases and J by 5 bases. This CDR3 comprises 15 residues. The CDR3 sequence is CASSFGGRADNEQFF. The CDR3 bases are TGTGCCAGCAGCTTCGGCGGGAGGGCCGACAATGAGCAGTTCTTC.

The chain recombines TRBV18 with TRBJ2-2, with TRBD1 matching over 10 bases. The CDR3 contains 15 residues. Germline lookup yields CDR1 KGHSH and CDR2 LQKENI. Trimming removed 5 bases from V and 3 bases from J; junction bases left unmatched: 3. The CDR3: CASSTGTGDTGELFF. The CDR3 nucleotides are TGTGCCAGCTCAACCGGGACAGGGGACACCGGGGAGCTGTTTTTT.

This chain connects TRBV7-9 to TRBJ2-7; maybe TRBD1 (5 bases). Germline CDR1 SEHNR, CDR2 FQNEAQ (reference sequence). V was clipped by 1 base and J by 3 bases, with 10 bases between them. There are 14 residues in the CDR3. As DNA, the CDR3 is TGTGCCAGCAGCTTAGGGACACTGGGCTACGAGCAGTACTTC. Translation gives CASSLGTLGYEQYF.

The chain joins TRBV6-4 to TRBJ2-2; TRBD1 aligns across 7 bases. There are 14 residues in the CDR3. Germline CDR1 MRHNA, CDR2 SNTAGT. V was clipped by 6 bases and J by 7 bases; unmatched bases: 8. The CDR3 bases are TGTGCCAGCAGCACCTACAGGGGAAACGGGGAGCTGTTTTTT. It translates to CASSTYRGNGELFF.

The chain couples TRBV29-1 to TRBJ2-7; 15 bases agree with TRBD2. J lost 7 bases, V lost 5 bases, and 3 bases had no gene match. The CDR3 has 13 residues. Germline V lookup: CDR1 SQVTM, CDR2 ANQGSEA. CDR3 nucleotides: TGCAGCGTTCCGGGACTAGCGGGAGGAGAGCAGTACTTC. This gives the protein CSVPGLAGGEQYF.

The chain is built from TRBV3-1 (or the pseudogene TRBV3-2) and TRBJ2-7; D perhaps matches TRBD2 (6 bases). Between the trimmed V and J ends, which lost 5 bases and 6 bases, there was a span of 11 bases. The CDR3 loop spans 12 amino acids. Germline CDR1 and CDR2: LGHDT and YNNKEL (reference sequence). The CDR3 sequence: CASSTVGGEQYF. CDR3 DNA: TGTGCCAGCAGCACAGTCGGGGGCGAGCAGTACTTC.

The chain is built from TRBV6-2 or TRBV6-3 and TRBJ1-3, with a possible D match to TRBD1 (6 bases). This CDR3 has 13 residues. Germline CDR1 is MNHEY and CDR2 is SVGEGT. The V gene lost 6 bases and the J gene lost 10 bases, with 16 bases spanning the gap. The CDR3 DNA reads TGTGCCAGCAGCGGCCCCGCCAGGGGTACCATATATTTT. Its translation: CASSGPARGTIYF.

The chain couples TRBV29-1 to TRBJ1-1, with D perhaps matching TRBD1 (6 bases). Germline CDR1 reads SQVTM; CDR2 reads ANQGSEA. Trimming shortened V by 4 bases and J by 2 bases, and 14 bases separated the two germline ends. The CDR3 is 14 residues long. In nucleotides, the CDR3 is TGCAGCGTTGGGTCTGTACAGGGAAACACTGAAGCTTTCTTT. Protein: CSVGSVQGNTEAFF.

CDR3 coding DNA: TGTGCCAGCAGCTCACCGGGACAGGGAGGCGAGACCCAGTACTTC. Encoded protein: CASSSPGQGGETQYF. The chain recombines TRBV5-4 with TRBJ2-5, with 9 bases fitting TRBD1. This CDR3 has 15 residues. The germline V gene has CDR1 SGHNT and CDR2 YYREEE (reference sequence). Trimming at V came to 3 bases and at J to 5 bases, leaving 8 bases not matched to a gene.

The chain combines TRBV1 with TRBJ1-5; TRBD1, the table's D call, was not compared with the DNA. TRBV1 is a known pseudogene. This CDR3 comprises 15 residues. The CDR3 reads CTSSQDQGGDQPQHF. CDR3 coding DNA: TGCACCAGCAGCCAAGATCAGGGGGGAGATCAGCCCCAGCATTTT.

The chain is built from TRBV2 and TRBJ2-7; 7 bases map to TRBD2. Germline lookup yields CDR1 SNHLY and CDR2 FYNNEI. J was trimmed by 2 bases and V by 5 bases; bases with no gene match: 6. This CDR3 spans 14 amino acids. The CDR3 here is CASSRLAETYEQYF. The CDR3 nucleotides read TGTGCCAGCAGTCGTCTAGCGGAGACCTACGAGCAGTACTTC.

The chain links TRBV12-3 or TRBV12-4 to TRBJ2-7, with 7 nucleotides matching TRBD1. This CDR3 comprises 13 residues. V was pared by 4 bases and J by 7 bases, with 7 bases of the junction left unmatched. The CDR3 spells CASSSRQGKEQYF. CDR3 DNA: TGTGCCAGCAGTTCCCGACAGGGTAAAGAGCAGTACTTC.

The chain carries TRBV10-3 and TRBJ1-1; D is possibly TRBD1 (5 bases). Germline CDR1 and CDR2: ENHRY and SYGVKD. V shed 8 bases and J shed 1 base, with 5 bases lying between them. The CDR3 runs 11 residues. The CDR3 protein is CAIQGNTEAFF. DNA of the CDR3: TGTGCCATCCAGGGGAACACTGAAGCTTTCTTT.

This clone was detected once. The chain links TRBV6-5 to TRBJ1-2, with D maybe TRBD1 (6 bases). The germline V gene encodes CDR1 MNHEY and CDR2 SVGAGI. Trimming removed 6 bases at V and 5 bases at J, with 13 bases between. The CDR3 extends over 13 amino acids. CDR3 sequence (DNA): TGTGCCAGCAGCGAGCAGGGGATTTATGGCTACACCTTC. Translating gives CASSEQGIYGYTF.

This chain uses TRBV3-1 (or the pseudogene TRBV3-2) with TRBJ2-3; D might be TRBD1 (6 bases). This CDR3 comprises 14 residues. Germline CDR1 and CDR2: LGHDT and YNNKEL (reference sequence). V was clipped by 4 bases and J by 7 bases, with 15 bases between them. The chain's CDR3 is CASSPRRQGNTQYF. Written as DNA, the CDR3 is TGTGCCAGCAGCCCCCGGCGGCAGGGGAATACGCAGTATTTT.

The gene calls are TRBV6-5 and TRBJ1-5, with a possible D match to TRBD1 (5 bases). This CDR3 has 13 amino acids. Trimming took off 7 bases at V and 2 bases at J, with 9 bases between the two ends. Germline values: CDR1 MNHEY, CDR2 SVGAGI. Here the CDR3 reads CASMGGGNQPQHF. Here the CDR3 DNA reads TGTGCCAGCATGGGGGGGGGCAATCAGCCCCAGCATTTT.

The chain recombines TRBV18 with TRBJ2-7; D ambiguous. The CDR3 sequence is 13 residues long. Trimming stripped 3 bases from V and 1 base from J, with 7 bases between. Per the germline V gene, CDR1 is KGHSH and CDR2 is LQKENI. Here the CDR3 reads CASSPLGSYEQYF. In DNA, the CDR3 is TGTGCCAGCTCACCGCTCGGTTCCTACGAGCAGTACTTC.

The rearrangement uses TRBV19 and TRBJ2-2, with D possibly TRBD1 on 5 matching bases. Looked up from germline, CDR1 is LNHDA and CDR2 is SQIVND (reference sequence). CDR3 size: 15 residues. Trimming took off 8 bases at V and 6 bases at J, with 19 bases between the two ends. Written as DNA, the CDR3 is TGTGCCAGTGGGTATGGGGCAAGGGATCCCGGGGAGCTGTTTTTT. Translating it yields CASGYGARDPGELFF. Filled out from reference TRBV19 and TRBJ2-2, the complete variable domain reads DGGITQSPKYLFRKEGQNVTLSCEQNLNHDAMYWYRQDPGQGLRLIYYSQIVNDFQKGDIAEGYSVSREKKESFPLTVTSAQKNPTAFYLCASGYGARDPGELFFGEGSRLTVL.

V usage is TRBV30 and J usage is TRBJ2-7; weak D call: TRBD2 (5 bases). V lost 3 bases and J 0 bases, leaving 9 bases between the germline ends. This CDR3 region has 13 residues. Germline loops: CDR1 GTSNPN, CDR2 SVGIG (reference sequence). The CDR3 here is CAWSRGFSYEQYF. The CDR3 coding sequence is TGTGCCTGGAGCCGAGGGTTCTCCTACGAGCAGTACTTC.

The V and J genes are TRBV4-2 and TRBJ2-2; 9 bases map to TRBD1. The CDR3 is 18 residues long. The trim removed 0 bases at V and 6 bases at J, leaving 11 bases unmatched. Germline V gene lookup returns CDR1 LGHNA and CDR2 YNFKEQ. This CDR3 is CASSQDGDRGFDAGELFF. The CDR3 DNA follows: TGTGCCAGCAGCCAAGATGGCGACAGGGGGTTCGATGCCGGGGAGCTGTTTTTT.

The table lists this clone with a count of one. The chain couples TRBV7-2 to TRBJ1-1; no clear D. Germline CDR1 is SGHTA and CDR2 is FQGNSA. The V and J ends lost 3 bases and 7 bases respectively, with 12 bases between them. The CDR3 is 13 residues long. This CDR3 is CASSFRQAGEAFF. CDR3 in DNA: TGTGCCAGCAGCTTTAGGCAGGCGGGTGAAGCTTTCTTT.

The CDR3 DNA sequence: TGTGCCAGCAGCGTAATTCCAGAGAACACTGAAGCTTTCTTT. Translating gives CASSVIPENTEAFF. The rearrangement uses TRBV9 and TRBJ1-1; D unclear. The CDR3 spans 14 residues. Germline V CDR1 and CDR2: SGDLS, YYNGEE. V was pared by 1 base and J by 1 base, with 8 bases between.

The V call is TRBV6-5, the J call TRBJ1-5, with a weak D call TRBD1 (6 bases). CDR1 is MNHEY, CDR2 SVGAGI, per germline. CDR3 size: 14 residues. Trimming removed 10 bases at V and 10 bases at J, with 23 bases between. The CDR3 sequence is CATVLGQLLYPQHF. DNA for the CDR3: TGTGCCACAGTCCTTGGACAGCTACTATATCCCCAGCATTTT.

The chain joins TRBV10-3 to TRBJ2-3, with D perhaps matching TRBD1 (6 bases). This CDR3 contains 15 residues. The germline gives CDR1 ENHRY, CDR2 SYGVKD. Deletions cut 2 bases from V and 3 bases from J, with 12 bases between. CDR3 DNA: TGTGCCATCAGTGAGGGGGGCGTCGCGACAGATACGCAGTATTTT. Translating it yields CAISEGGVATDTQYF.

This chain connects TRBV18 to TRBJ2-3; possibly TRBD2 for D (5 bases). V lost 11 bases, J lost 3 bases, and 12 bases lay in between. Per the germline V gene, CDR1 is KGHSH and CDR2 is LQKENI. The CDR3 consists of 12 residues. The CDR3 loop reads CASAERTDTQYF. CDR3 nucleotides: TGTGCCTCCGCCGAGCGGACAGATACGCAGTATTTT. The variable domain in full, with the rest retrieved from reference TRBV18 and TRBJ2-3, is NAGVMQNPRHLVRRRGQEARLRCSPMKGHSHVYWYRQLPEEGLKFMVYLQKENIIDESGMPKERFSAEFPKEGPSILRIQQVVRGDSAAYFCASAERTDTQYFGPGTRLTVL.

The V gene is TRBV10-3, the J gene TRBJ1-1, with a possible D match to TRBD1 (5 bases). The V gene's germline CDR1 is ENHRY and CDR2 SYGVKD. This CDR3 is built from 15 residues. The ends were cut back, 3 bases at V and 3 bases at J, with 14 bases in the middle. For the CDR3, the DNA is TGTGCCATCAGTGACGTAATGGGGCGCGACACTGAAGCTTTCTTT. Its translation: CAISDVMGRDTEAFF.

The rearrangement joins TRBV11-3 to TRBJ2-7; 15 bases are a match to TRBD2. The CDR3 runs 15 residues. The V segment lost 5 bases and the J segment 6 bases; nucleotides outside the gene matches: 5. Germline CDR1 and CDR2: SGHNT and YENEEA. In DNA, the CDR3 is TGTGCCAGCAGCCAAGGACTAGCGGGAGGGGGCGAGCAGTACTTC. Protein: CASSQGLAGGGEQYF.